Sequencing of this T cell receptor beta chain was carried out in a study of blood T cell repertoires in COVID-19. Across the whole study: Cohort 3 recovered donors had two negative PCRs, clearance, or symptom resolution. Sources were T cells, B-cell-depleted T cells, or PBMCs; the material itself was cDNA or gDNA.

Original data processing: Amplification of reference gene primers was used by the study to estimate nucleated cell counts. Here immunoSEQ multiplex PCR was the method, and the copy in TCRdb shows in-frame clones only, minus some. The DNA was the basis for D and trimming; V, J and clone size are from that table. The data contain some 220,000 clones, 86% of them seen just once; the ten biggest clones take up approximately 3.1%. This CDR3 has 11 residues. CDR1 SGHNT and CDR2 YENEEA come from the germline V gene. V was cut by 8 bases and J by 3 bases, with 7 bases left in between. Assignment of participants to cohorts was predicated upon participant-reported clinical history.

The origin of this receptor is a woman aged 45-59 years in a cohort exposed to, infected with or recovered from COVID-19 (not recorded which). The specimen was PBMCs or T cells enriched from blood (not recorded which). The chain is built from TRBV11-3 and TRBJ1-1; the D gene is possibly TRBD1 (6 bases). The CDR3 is CASAGDTEAFF. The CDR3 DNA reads TGTGCCAGCGCAGGGGACACTGAAGCTTTCTTT.